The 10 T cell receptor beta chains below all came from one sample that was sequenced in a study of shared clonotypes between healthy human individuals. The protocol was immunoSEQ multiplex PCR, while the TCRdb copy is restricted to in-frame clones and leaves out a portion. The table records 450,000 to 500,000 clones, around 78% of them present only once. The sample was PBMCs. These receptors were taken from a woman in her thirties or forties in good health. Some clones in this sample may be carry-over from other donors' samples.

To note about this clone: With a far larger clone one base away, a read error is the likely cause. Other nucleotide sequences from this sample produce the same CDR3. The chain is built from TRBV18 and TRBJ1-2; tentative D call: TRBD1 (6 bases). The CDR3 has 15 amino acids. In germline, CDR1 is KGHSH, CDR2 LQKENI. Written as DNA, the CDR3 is TGCGCCAGCTCTCCCACGGCGGCAGGGGAAAATGGCTACACCTTC. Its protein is CASSPTAAGENGYTF.

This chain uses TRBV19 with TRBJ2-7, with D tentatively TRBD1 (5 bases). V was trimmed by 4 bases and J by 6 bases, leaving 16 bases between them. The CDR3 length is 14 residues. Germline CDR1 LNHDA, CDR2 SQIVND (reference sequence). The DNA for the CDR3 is TGTGCCAGTAGTAGCCCCCCACAGGATCCCGAGCAGTACTTC. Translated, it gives CASSSPPQDPEQYF. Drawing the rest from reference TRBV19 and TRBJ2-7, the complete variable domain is DGGITQSPKYLFRKEGQNVTLSCEQNLNHDAMYWYRQDPGQGLRLIYYSQIVNDFQKGDIAEGYSVSREKKESFPLTVTSAQKNPTAFYLCASSSPPQDPEQYFGPGTRLTVT.

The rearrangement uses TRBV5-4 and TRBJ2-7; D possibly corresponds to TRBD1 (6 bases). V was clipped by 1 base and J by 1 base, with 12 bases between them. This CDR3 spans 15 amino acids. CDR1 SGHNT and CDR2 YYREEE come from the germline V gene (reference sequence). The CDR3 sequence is CASSLPRGLSYEQYF. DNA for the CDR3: TGTGCCAGCAGCTTGCCCAGGGGCCTTTCCTACGAGCAGTACTTC.

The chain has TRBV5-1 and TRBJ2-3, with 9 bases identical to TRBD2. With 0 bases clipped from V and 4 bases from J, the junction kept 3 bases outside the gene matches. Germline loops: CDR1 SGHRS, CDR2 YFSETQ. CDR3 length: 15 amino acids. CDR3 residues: CASSLVGTSPDTQYF. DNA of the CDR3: TGCGCCAGCAGCTTGGTCGGGACTAGCCCAGATACGCAGTATTTT.

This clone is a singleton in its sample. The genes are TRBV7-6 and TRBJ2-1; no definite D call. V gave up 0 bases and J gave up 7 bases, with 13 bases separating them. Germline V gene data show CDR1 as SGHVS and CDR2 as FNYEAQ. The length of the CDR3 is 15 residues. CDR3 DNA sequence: TGTGCCAGCAGCTTAGCCGGCGGCGGAACGAATGAGCAGTTCTTC. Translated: CASSLAGGGTNEQFF.

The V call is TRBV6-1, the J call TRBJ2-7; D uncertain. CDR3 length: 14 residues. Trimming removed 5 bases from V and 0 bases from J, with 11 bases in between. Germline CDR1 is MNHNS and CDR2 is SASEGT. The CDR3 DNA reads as TGTGCCAGCAGTTTTAACGGTTACTCCTACGAGCAGTACTTC. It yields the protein CASSFNGYSYEQYF.

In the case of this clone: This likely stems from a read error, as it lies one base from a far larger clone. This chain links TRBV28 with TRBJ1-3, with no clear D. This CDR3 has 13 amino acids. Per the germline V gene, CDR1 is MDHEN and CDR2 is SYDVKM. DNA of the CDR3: TGTGCCAACAGTTTAAGGCCCTTCGACACCATATATTTT. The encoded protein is CANSLRPFDTIYF. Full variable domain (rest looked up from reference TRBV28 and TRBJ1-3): DVKVTQSSRYLVKRTGEKVFLECVQDMDHENMFWYRQDPGLGLRLIYFSYDVKMKEKGDIPEGYSVSREKKERFSLILESASTNQTSMYLCANSLRPFDTIYFGEGSWLTVV.

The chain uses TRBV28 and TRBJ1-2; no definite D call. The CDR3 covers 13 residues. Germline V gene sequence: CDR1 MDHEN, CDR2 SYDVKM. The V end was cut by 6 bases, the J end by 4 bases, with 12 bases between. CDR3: CASRRSGGYGYTF. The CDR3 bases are TGTGCCAGCAGGAGATCAGGCGGCTATGGCTACACCTTC.

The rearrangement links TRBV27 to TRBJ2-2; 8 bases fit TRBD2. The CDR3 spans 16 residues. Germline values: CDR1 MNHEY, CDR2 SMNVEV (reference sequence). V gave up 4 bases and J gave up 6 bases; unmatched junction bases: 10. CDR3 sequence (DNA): TGTGCCAGCAGTTCCTACCCGGGACTAGAGCCCGGGGAGCTGTTTTTT. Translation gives CASSSYPGLEPGELFF.

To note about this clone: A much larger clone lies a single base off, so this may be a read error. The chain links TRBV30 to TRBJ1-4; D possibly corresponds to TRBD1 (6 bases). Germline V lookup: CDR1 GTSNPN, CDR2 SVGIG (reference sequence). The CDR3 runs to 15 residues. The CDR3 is CARSVLSRGVGKLFF. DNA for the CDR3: TGTGCCCGGAGTGTACTGTCCAGGGGAGTAGGAAAACTGTTTTTT.